This T cell receptor beta chain was identified in a study of blood T cell repertoires in COVID-19. Study details: Samples representing acute and convalescent COVID-19 were sourced from the United States, Italy and Spain. PBMCs, B-cell-depleted T cells, or T cells provided the cDNA or gDNA that made up the material.

In the original workflow: The assay estimated nucleated cells by amplifying reference gene primers. Using immunoSEQ multiplex PCR, the repertoire was profiled, and TCRdb retains in-frame clones only, with some absent. V and J calls and clone size come straight from that table; D and trimming were deduced from the DNA. This table has about 110,000 clones, under 80% appearing once. The V and J ends lost 0 bases and 8 bases respectively, with 14 bases between them. Germline values: CDR1 SGDLS, CDR2 YYNGEE. The CDR3 covers 15 residues. The V gene is TRBV9, the J gene TRBJ1-4, with D possibly TRBD1 on 6 matching bases. The sequenced material came from peripheral blood. The receptor was derived from a woman in her 70s with acute or convalescent COVID-19. Written as DNA, the CDR3 is TGTGCCAGCAGCGTAGGGGTCAGGGGTGACGAAAAACTGTTTTTT. This gives the protein CASSVGVRGDEKLFF.